This T cell receptor (beta chain) was retrieved from a study of OX40 agonist ivuxolimab in advanced cancers. Points from the study as a whole: Both CD4+ and CD8+ T cell populations in blood had undergone clonal expansion by week 6 at 0.1 to 3.0 mg/kg.

This clone was detected a few times. The antigen is not known. This is likely a read error, given that the CDR3 carries no conserved phenylalanine or tryptophan at its end. The limits of the CDR3 on the DNA are not certain, so only TCRdb's listed CDR3 is given. Sequencing was performed with immunoSEQ multiplex PCR; in TCRdb, only in-frame clones are kept and a portion is missing. The sample has approximately 57,000 clones; around four fifths are singletons. Termini included, the CDR3 measures 10 amino acids. This TCR was recovered from an adult with an advanced solid tumor such as melanoma, head and neck, liver or kidney cancer. The chain has TRBV12-2 and TRBJ2-3; TRBD2 reflects the table's D call only, with no check against the DNA. TRBV12-2 is noted as a pseudogene. The sample consisted of CD4+ or CD8+ T cells sorted from blood, taken in a trial of the OX40 agonist ivuxolimab. This chain's CDR3 is CASRSSPGTL.